This T cell receptor beta chain was sequenced for a study of Ad26.COV2.S vaccination and SARS-CoV-2 variants. About the study: Once, or twice with 56 days between doses, Ad26.COV2.S was given intramuscularly. The study's findings and limits: In TCR breadth and depth analyses, total T cell responses may have been underestimated.

Regarding this clone: Its antigen is not identified.

The treatment here: around 19 received Ad26.COV2.S at low or high dose, single or two shots; roughly 5 received placebo; per-sample allocation not given. Samples came from day 63 after the first vaccine or placebo injection. Sequenced by immunoSEQ multiplex PCR; TCRdb stores in-frame clones only, minus some. The data contain about 500,000 clones, about 88% of them singletons. The sample consisted of peripheral blood, taken in a trial of Ad26.COV2.S vaccine versus placebo. This TCR derives from a person between 18 and 65 years old who received the Ad26.COV2.S COVID-19 vaccine or a placebo.

The CDR3 region has the DNA TGTGCCAGCACTATGACTTCCACGTTCCCAATCTCCCAGCATTTT. Encoded protein: CASTMTSTFPISQHF. The gene calls are TRBV28 and TRBJ1-5; no clear D gene. The CDR3 has 15 amino acids. Germline lookup yields CDR1 MDHEN and CDR2 SYDVKM. V was cut by 7 bases and J by 11 bases, with 24 bases left in between. The variable domain in full, completed from reference TRBV28 and TRBJ1-5, reads DVKVTQSSRYLVKRTGEKVFLECVQDMDHENMFWYRQDPGLGLRLIYFSYDVKMKEKGDIPEGYSVSREKKERFSLILESASTNQTSMYLCASTMTSTFPISQHFGDGTRLSIL.